This T cell receptor (beta chain) was sequenced for a study of beta chain features in type 1 diabetes. The study's findings and limits: Patients with Type 1 diabetes showed moderately but significantly shorter TCRB CDR3s in all four CD4+ subsets. At VDJ recombination sites, type 1 diabetes patients had fewer insertions and more deleted nucleotides.

CDR1 is SGHRS, CDR2 YFSETQ, per germline. This CDR3 is 14 amino acids long. Trimming removed 7 bases from V and 0 bases from J, with 13 bases in between. This clone came up a few times. The antigen is undetermined. Donors underwent one heparinised blood draw, 100 to 150 mL on average. The authors reverse transcribed all of the isolated RNA, so sequencing captured expressed TCRB transcripts. The read count averaged about 3.6 million across naive, central memory and regulatory T cell samples. Profiling relied on immunoSEQ multiplex PCR, and the TCRdb table lists in-frame clones only, not all of them. The sample carries 600,000 or so clones, under 15% recorded once.

The clonotype originates from a man aged 25-40 years with type 1 diabetes. The J gene is TRBJ2-5, the V gene TRBV5-1, with D tentatively TRBD1 (6 bases). What was sequenced was naive CD4+ T cells from blood. This chain's CDR3 is CASSDSRYQETQYF. In DNA form, the CDR3 reads TGCGCCAGCTCGGACAGTCGGTACCAAGAGACCCAGTACTTC. Supplemented by reference TRBV5-1 and TRBJ2-5, the full variable domain reads KAGVTQTPRYLIKTRGQQVTLSCSPISGHRSVSWYQQTPGQGLQFLFEYFSETQRNKGNFPGRFSGRQFSNSRSEMNVSTLELGDSALYLCASSDSRYQETQYFGPGTRLLVL.